Below, 28 T cell receptor beta chains from the same sample are listed, as sequenced in a study of cytomegalovirus exposure and HLA in healthy donors. PCR involved 60 Vbeta and 13 Jbeta primers. Sequencing used immunoSEQ multiplex PCR; TCRdb keeps in-frame clones, though not all of them. Of fewer than 150,000 clones in the sample, around 77% were seen once. Sequencing was performed on PBMCs. The receptors come from a man aged 50 or older in good health and CMV-seropositive.

V gene TRBV20-1 combines with J gene TRBJ2-1, with no clear D. The CDR3 runs 11 residues. The germline V gene has CDR1 DFQATT and CDR2 SNEGSKA (reference sequence). V was cut by 0 bases and J by 12 bases, with 9 bases left in between. The CDR3 DNA reads as TGCAGTGCTAGAGAGGGCCTAATGCAGTTCTTC. Amino acids: CSAREGLMQFF.

V usage is TRBV5-1 and J usage is TRBJ2-5; D is possibly TRBD2 (5 bases). Trimming left V 4 bases short and J 4 bases short, with 20 bases between. The CDR3 covers 16 residues. The germline CDR1 and CDR2 sequences are SGHRS and YFSETQ. In nucleotides, the CDR3 is TGCGCCAGCAGCACTGGGGTCGCGGGCCTTGGAGAGACCCAGTACTTC. Its protein product is CASSTGVAGLGETQYF.

The chain couples TRBV4-3 to TRBJ2-3; TRBD2 aligns across 8 bases. The CDR3 consists of 15 residues. J was trimmed by 4 bases and V by 4 bases; bases with no gene match: 7. The V gene's germline CDR1 is LGHNA and CDR2 YSLEER. The CDR3 is CASSLSGGQPDTQYF. The CDR3 region has the DNA TGCGCCAGCAGCCTCTCGGGGGGGCAGCCAGATACGCAGTATTTT.

This rearrangement joins TRBV11-2 to TRBJ1-2, with TRBD1 identical over 8 bases. V shed 4 bases, J shed 3 bases, and the junction held 4 bases outside the gene matches. The CDR3 contains 14 residues. Germline-derived CDR1 and CDR2 are SGHAT and FQNNGV. The CDR3 DNA reads as TGTGCCAGCAGCTCCCTGACAGGGGACTATGGCTACACCTTC. It codes for CASSSLTGDYGYTF.

The gene calls are TRBV6-5 and TRBJ1-6, with D uncertain. Trimming stripped 2 bases from V and 7 bases from J, with 12 bases between. CDR3 length: 15 amino acids. CDR1 and CDR2 from the germline V gene are MNHEY and SVGAGI. This CDR3 reads CASSYESEANSPLHF. CDR3 sequence (DNA): TGTGCCAGCAGTTACGAGTCTGAAGCGAATTCACCCCTCCACTTT.

Regarding this clone: Compared with germline, one end of the junction differs, possibly owing to a read error. Other DNA sequences in this specimen translate into the identical CDR3. This chain uses TRBV6-6 with TRBJ1-1; D gene uncertain. Germline CDR1 reads MNHNY; CDR2 reads SVGAGI (reference sequence). The CDR3 sequence is 14 residues long. The DNA of the CDR3 is TGTGCCAGCAGTTACGTTCAGGTCAGCACTGAGGCTTTCTTT. This translates into CASSYVQVSTEAFF.

This clone was detected a few times. This chain connects TRBV27 to TRBJ2-7; no firm D call. Trimming pared 2 bases from V and 0 bases from J, leaving 5 bases between. There are 13 residues in the CDR3. CDR1 and CDR2 from the germline V gene are MNHEY and SMNVEV (reference sequence). CDR3 nucleotide sequence: TGTGCCAGCAGTTTAGACTTCTCCTACGAGCAGTACTTC. Protein product: CASSLDFSYEQYF.

This clone was seen just once. V is TRBV7-2 and J is TRBJ2-7; 11 positions agree with TRBD2. The CDR3 loop spans 17 amino acids. J was trimmed by 2 bases and V by 6 bases; bases with no gene match: 12. Germline V lookup: CDR1 SGHTA, CDR2 FQGNSA. The CDR3 coding sequence is TGTGCCAGCAGTTCCACCGCCGGGACTAGCGGACCCTACGAGCAGTACTTC. Its translation is CASSSTAGTSGPYEQYF.

In DNA, the CDR3 is TGTGCCAGCAGGCGACCGGGACAGGGGGTTGGTTCACCCCTCCACTTT. It specifies CASRRPGQGVGSPLHF. The chain links TRBV2 to TRBJ1-6; 11 bases match TRBD1. CDR3 length: 16 residues. Per germline, CDR1 SNHLY and CDR2 FYNNEI. The ends lost 6 bases at V and 9 bases at J; junction bases unmatched: 10.

The V and J genes are TRBV18 and TRBJ2-1; D may be TRBD2 (6 bases). Trimming removed 5 bases from V and 4 bases from J, with 21 bases in between. From germline, CDR1 is KGHSH and CDR2 LQKENI. The CDR3 sequence is 17 residues long. The CDR3 spells CASSTSLGGGGYNEQFF. As DNA, the CDR3 is TGTGCCAGCTCAACAAGTCTCGGGGGTGGCGGTTACAATGAGCAGTTCTTC.

This rearrangement joins TRBV10-2 to TRBJ2-7, with 11 bases that match TRBD2. With V trimmed by 4 bases and J by 1 base, 6 bases remained unmatched. There are 16 residues in the CDR3. Germline V gene lookup returns CDR1 WSHSY and CDR2 SAAADI. The CDR3 loop reads CASSASLAGGSYEQYF. The CDR3, as DNA: TGCGCCAGCAGTGCCTCTCTAGCGGGAGGTTCCTACGAGCAGTACTTC.

The chain couples TRBV9 to TRBJ1-1; 8 nucleotides align to TRBD1. This CDR3 comprises 15 residues. The germline V gene has CDR1 SGDLS and CDR2 YYNGEE. Unmatched junction bases numbered 8, after V lost 4 bases and J lost 3 bases. CDR3 DNA sequence: TGTGCCAGCAGCCGACGGACAGGGTTCGACACTGAAGCTTTCTTT. Translation gives CASSRRTGFDTEAFF.

CDR3 nucleotides: TGTGCCAGCGGGCGGGGTTTAGGCGAGCAGTACTTC. It encodes CASGRGLGEQYF. The V and J genes are TRBV2 and TRBJ2-7; perhaps TRBD2 as D (6 bases). The CDR3 length is 12 residues. Germline CDR1 SNHLY, CDR2 FYNNEI. Trimming left V 8 bases short and J 6 bases short, with 14 bases between.

The genes are TRBV27 and TRBJ2-5; perhaps TRBD1 as D (6 bases). The DNA end lines up better with TRBJ2-7; the J call may be wrong. Germline V gene sequence: CDR1 MNHEY, CDR2 SMNVEV (reference sequence). This CDR3 comprises 16 residues. CDR3 amino acids: CASSSRRDTSTYEQYF. The CDR3 nucleotides read TGTGCCAGCAGCTCTCGCCGGGACACTTCTACCTACGAGCAGTACTTC.

This chain joins TRBV28 and TRBJ2-7, with a possible D match to TRBD1 (5 bases). V lost 8 bases and J 6 bases, leaving 11 bases between the germline ends. The germline gives CDR1 MDHEN, CDR2 SYDVKM. The length of the CDR3 is 11 residues. The CDR3 DNA sequence: TGTGCCAGCCAAGGGGTGGGCGAGCAGTACTTC. Translation gives CASQGVGEQYF.

This chain connects TRBV7-6 to TRBJ2-3; 8 bases align to TRBD1. With 5 bases clipped from V and 6 bases from J, the junction kept 1 base outside the gene matches. Per the germline V gene, CDR1 is SGHVS and CDR2 is FNYEAQ. The CDR3 covers 12 residues. The DNA for the CDR3 is TGTGCCAGCAGCCGGACAGGGGATACGCAGTATTTT. Its translation: CASSRTGDTQYF. Variable domain in full (rest from reference TRBV7-6 and TRBJ2-3): GAGVSQSPRYKVTKRGQDVALRCDPISGHVSLYWYRQALGQGPEFLTYFNYEAQQDKSGLPNDRFSAERPEGSISTLTIQRTEQRDSAMYRCASSRTGDTQYFGPGTRLTVL.

This clone appeared a single time. This chain connects TRBV7-9 to TRBJ1-1, with a weak D call TRBD1 (5 bases). V lost 2 bases and J lost 5, with 21 bases in between. Germline CDR1 SEHNR, CDR2 FQNEAQ (reference sequence). The CDR3 covers 17 residues. DNA for the CDR3: TGTGCCAGCAGCTTAAAGGGGCCAGGGAAAGGCGGAACTGAAGCTTTCTTT. Translated: CASSLKGPGKGGTEAFF.

This clone was seen just once. The chain links TRBV25-1 to TRBJ1-2; TRBD1 agrees at 8 bases. V trimming: 6 bases; J trimming: 8 bases; junction bases outside the gene matches: 5. Germline V gene data show CDR1 as MGHDK and CDR2 as SYGVNS. The CDR3 extends over 12 amino acids. CDR3 DNA: TGTGCCAGCAGACAGGGGGAATTCGGCTACACCTTC. Amino acids: CASRQGEFGYTF.

The chain joins TRBV7-2 to TRBJ2-1; D not resolved. V gave up 1 base and J gave up 3 bases, with 10 bases separating them. Germline V gene lookup returns CDR1 SGHTA and CDR2 FQGNSA. There are 15 residues in the CDR3. This CDR3 reads CASSLGYQIYNEQFF. In nucleotides, the CDR3 is TGTGCCAGCAGCTTAGGATATCAGATCTACAATGAGCAGTTCTTC.

V usage is TRBV19 and J usage is TRBJ1-1; D ambiguous. The V and J ends lost 1 base and 0 bases respectively, with 9 bases between them. The CDR3 contains 15 residues. Germline loops: CDR1 LNHDA, CDR2 SQIVND (reference sequence). The chain's CDR3 is CASSIGGNMNTEAFF. CDR3 coding DNA: TGTGCCAGTAGTATAGGAGGCAACATGAACACTGAAGCTTTCTTT.

About this clone: The same CDR3 is also encoded by other DNA sequences in this sample. The chain carries TRBV20-1 and TRBJ1-1, with 7 bases matching TRBD1. The germline gives CDR1 DFQATT, CDR2 SNEGSKA (reference sequence). V shed 6 bases, J shed 8 bases, and the junction held 6 bases outside the gene matches. The length of the CDR3 is 11 residues. The CDR3 DNA sequence: TGCAGTGCGCGTTCCAGGGGGGAAGCTTTCTTT. It translates to CSARSRGEAFF.

The chain uses TRBV4-3 and TRBJ2-1; 12 bases are a match to TRBD2. Trimming at V came to 1 base and at J to 8 bases, leaving 15 bases not matched to a gene. This CDR3 is built from 19 residues. Germline V gene lookup returns CDR1 LGHNA and CDR2 YSLEER. The CDR3 is CASSQAFLGASGGGYEQFF. CDR3 DNA: TGCGCCAGCAGCCAAGCTTTCCTGGGGGCTAGCGGGGGGGGATATGAGCAGTTCTTC.

V is TRBV2 and J is TRBJ1-1, with 7 nucleotides matching TRBD1. The CDR3 has 14 residues. V gave up 8 bases and J gave up 2 bases; unmatched junction bases: 8. The germline V gene encodes CDR1 SNHLY and CDR2 FYNNEI. The CDR3 bases are TGTGCCAGCCCGACAGGGACTTCCAACACTGAAGCTTTCTTT. Translated: CASPTGTSNTEAFF.

This chain connects TRBV19 to TRBJ1-1; 10 bases are a match to TRBD1. The J segment lost 1 base and the V segment lost 3 bases, leaving 2 bases of the junction unmatched. Looked up from germline, CDR1 is LNHDA and CDR2 is SQIVND (reference sequence). The CDR3 has 15 amino acids. CDR3 coding DNA: TGTGCCAGTAGTATGACAGGGGGCCGGAACACTGAAGCTTTCTTT. It is translated as CASSMTGGRNTEAFF.

This clone was seen only a few times. The chain uses TRBV6-1 and TRBJ1-1, with D possibly TRBD1 on 6 matching bases. CDR3 size: 15 residues. CDR1 MNHNS and CDR2 SASEGT come from the germline V gene. Trimming cost V 4 bases and J 5 bases, with 17 bases left between them. CDR3 nucleotide sequence: TGTGCCAGCAGTGCGGGTGGGGGGGCATCAACTGAAGCTTTCTTT. Protein product: CASSAGGGASTEAFF.

This clone was counted between two and nine times. The V call is TRBV9, the J call TRBJ2-1; D possibly corresponds to TRBD2 (5 bases). The germline V gene encodes CDR1 SGDLS and CDR2 YYNGEE. Trimming took off 2 bases at V and 3 bases at J, with 9 bases between the two ends. This CDR3 spans 14 amino acids. The chain's CDR3 is CASSVASFYNEQFF. The CDR3 DNA follows: TGTGCCAGCAGCGTTGCTAGCTTCTACAATGAGCAGTTCTTC.

The sample holds a few counts of this clone. The chain uses TRBV5-6 and TRBJ2-2; D is possibly TRBD1 (6 bases). CDR3 length: 16 residues. Per the germline V gene, CDR1 is SGHDT and CDR2 is YYEEEE. The germline V and J ends were trimmed by 2 bases and 3 bases, with 14 bases remaining between them. In DNA form, the CDR3 reads TGTGCCAGCAGCTTATATGGACAGACTTACACCGGGGAGCTGTTTTTT. It is translated as CASSLYGQTYTGELFF.

The DNA for the CDR3 is TGTGCTAGTGGCCGGGATAGCAATCAGCCCCAGCATTTT. It specifies CASGRDSNQPQHF. The V and J genes are TRBV12-5 and TRBJ1-5; D remains unclear. In germline, CDR1 is LGHNT, CDR2 FRNRAP. The CDR3 runs 13 residues. V was pared by 6 bases and J by 0 bases, with 6 bases between.